A selection of T cell receptor beta chains follows, all from one sample in a study of cytomegalovirus exposure and HLA in healthy donors. Sequencing was performed with immunoSEQ multiplex PCR; in TCRdb, only in-frame clones are kept and a portion is missing. The sample has around 160,000 clones, 80% to 85% seen once; the top ten hold about 4%. Input material: PBMCs. All receptors derive from a man over 45 in good health and CMV-seropositive. Both conserved end residues are part of each CDR3. D genes are given only for firm matches. Some rows mark clone size as missing; the rest say once, few, many or name a class of expanded clone.

D gene: .; clone size: .; V gene: TRBV7-6; J gene: TRBJ1-1; CDR3 protein: CASSFGADTEAFF; CDR3 DNA: TGTGCCAGCAGCTTCGGTGCGGACACTGAAGCTTTCTTT
D gene: .; clone size: once; V gene: TRBV7-8; J gene: TRBJ1-5; CDR3 protein: CASSLEGLSNQPQHF; CDR3 DNA: TGTGCCAGCAGCTTGGAGGGATTAAGCAATCAGCCCCAGCATTTT
D gene: .; clone size: once; V gene: TRBV19; J gene: TRBJ2-7; CDR3 protein: CASRPMGRDVFYEQYF; CDR3 DNA: TGTGCCAGTAGGCCTATGGGGCGGGACGTCTTCTACGAGCAGTACTTC
D gene: TRBD2; clone size: .; V gene: TRBV9; J gene: TRBJ2-2; CDR3 protein: CASSVVAGANTGELFF; CDR3 DNA: TGTGCCAGCAGCGTAGTGGCGGGGGCGAACACCGGGGAGCTGTTTTTT
D gene: .; clone size: .; V gene: TRBV28; J gene: TRBJ1-2; CDR3 protein: CASSPDRIYGYTF; CDR3 DNA: TGTGCCAGCAGCCCTGACAGAATATATGGCTACACCTTC
D gene: TRBD1; clone size: .; V gene: TRBV11-2; J gene: TRBJ1-1; CDR3 protein: CASSTGVNTEAFF; CDR3 DNA: TGTGCCAGCAGCACAGGGGTGAACACTGAAGCTTTCTTT
D gene: .; clone size: .; V gene: TRBV21-1; J gene: TRBJ1-1; CDR3 protein: CASSKAPLPSLNTEAFF; CDR3 DNA: TGTGCCAGCAGCAAAGCCCCCCTCCCCAGTCTGAACACTGAAGCTTTCTTT
D gene: TRBD1; clone size: .; V gene: TRBV5-4; J gene: TRBJ1-4; CDR3 protein: CASSPSQGMGLFF; CDR3 DNA: TGTGCCAGCAGCCCATCACAGGGGATGGGACTGTTTTTT
D gene: .; clone size: .; V gene: TRBV28; J gene: TRBJ1-5; CDR3 protein: CASRGGAGVPQHF; CDR3 DNA: TGTGCCAGCCGCGGGGGGGCTGGAGTGCCCCAGCATTTT
D gene: .; clone size: .; V gene: TRBV6-1; J gene: TRBJ2-5; CDR3 protein: CASSATRASFGAQYF; CDR3 DNA: TGTGCCAGCAGCGCGACTAGGGCCTCCTTTGGGGCCCAGTACTTC
D gene: TRBD2; clone size: few; V gene: TRBV29-1; J gene: TRBJ2-3; CDR3 protein: CSVGGKRVAVADTQYF; CDR3 DNA: TGCAGCGTGGGGGGGAAGAGGGTTGCGGTCGCAGATACGCAGTATTTT
D gene: TRBD1; clone size: .; V gene: TRBV4-1; J gene: TRBJ1-3; CDR3 protein: CASSQEGQGPTSGNTIYF; CDR3 DNA: TGCGCCAGCAGCCAAGAGGGACAGGGGCCTACCTCTGGAAACACCATATATTTT
D gene: TRBD1; clone size: .; V gene: TRBV11-2; J gene: TRBJ2-5; CDR3 protein: CASSSSWTGVGGQETQYF; CDR3 DNA: TGTGCCAGCAGCTCCTCCTGGACAGGGGTCGGGGGGCAAGAGACCCAGTACTTC
D gene: TRBD2; clone size: .; V gene: TRBV5-1; J gene: TRBJ2-1; CDR3 protein: CASSLASGGLNEQFF; CDR3 DNA: TGCGCCAGCAGCTTGGCGTCGGGAGGGCTCAATGAGCAGTTCTTC
D gene: .; clone size: .; V gene: TRBV6-1; J gene: TRBJ1-6; CDR3 protein: CASSEKEGDSSPLHF; CDR3 DNA: TGTGCCAGCAGTGAGAAGGAAGGGGATAGTTCACCCCTCCACTTT
D gene: .; clone size: .; V gene: TRBV6-1; J gene: TRBJ1-5; CDR3 protein: CASSGRGSSNQPQHF; CDR3 DNA: TGTGCCAGCAGTGGGCGGGGGTCGAGCAATCAGCCCCAGCATTTT
D gene: .; clone size: .; V gene: TRBV6-1; J gene: TRBJ1-6; CDR3 protein: CASREGSPLHF; CDR3 DNA: TGTGCCAGCCGGGAGGGTTCACCCCTCCACTTT
D gene: .; clone size: .; V gene: TRBV15; J gene: TRBJ1-2; CDR3 protein: CATSRFPKEGTTDGYTF; CDR3 DNA: TGTGCCACCAGCAGATTCCCCAAGGAGGGGACTACCGATGGCTACACCTTC
D gene: .; clone size: .; V gene: TRBV6-6; J gene: TRBJ1-1; CDR3 protein: CASSYTSREIEAFF; CDR3 DNA: TGTGCCAGCAGTTATACGTCCCGGGAGATTGAAGCTTTCTTT
D gene: .; clone size: .; V gene: TRBV30; J gene: TRBJ1-1; CDR3 protein: CAWNPGLINTEAFF; CDR3 DNA: TGTGCCTGGAACCCGGGACTGATAAACACTGAAGCTTTCTTT
D gene: TRBD1; clone size: once; V gene: TRBV18; J gene: TRBJ2-1; CDR3 protein: CASSSETGSNEQFF; CDR3 DNA: TGTGCCAGCTCATCAGAGACAGGGAGCAATGAGCAGTTCTTC
D gene: TRBD1; clone size: .; V gene: TRBV6-6; J gene: TRBJ2-1; CDR3 protein: CASSSSRTGRNEQFF; CDR3 DNA: TGTGCCAGCAGTTCTTCTCGGACAGGCCGCAATGAGCAGTTCTTC
D gene: .; clone size: .; V gene: TRBV9; J gene: TRBJ2-5; CDR3 protein: CASSAPAQETQYF; CDR3 DNA: TGTGCCAGCAGCGCCCCTGCCCAGGAGACCCAGTACTTC
D gene: .; clone size: .; V gene: TRBV5-1; J gene: TRBJ2-2; CDR3 protein: CASSLGGGDTGELFF; CDR3 DNA: TGCGCCAGCAGCTTGGGAGGGGGAGATACCGGGGAGCTGTTTTTT
D gene: .; clone size: .; V gene: TRBV11-1; J gene: TRBJ2-5; CDR3 protein: CASSSSYQETQYF; CDR3 DNA: TGTGCCAGCAGCTCTAGCTACCAAGAGACCCAGTACTTC
D gene: .; clone size: .; V gene: TRBV28; J gene: TRBJ2-1; CDR3 protein: CASSKPYNEQFF; CDR3 DNA: TGTGCCAGCAGTAAGCCTTACAATGAGCAGTTCTTC
D gene: TRBD2; clone size: .; V gene: TRBV7-3; J gene: TRBJ2-1; CDR3 protein: CASSLSGSSYNEQFF; CDR3 DNA: TGTGCCAGCAGCTTAAGCGGGAGCTCCTACAATGAGCAGTTCTTC
D gene: TRBD1; clone size: .; V gene: TRBV5-1; J gene: TRBJ2-7; CDR3 protein: CASSPGTGAHEQYF; CDR3 DNA: TGCGCCAGCAGCCCCGGGACAGGGGCCCACGAGCAGTACTTC
D gene: .; clone size: once; V gene: TRBV27; J gene: TRBJ1-1; CDR3 protein: CASSLSGRVASRHTEAFF; CDR3 DNA: TGTGCCAGCAGTTTATCGGGCAGGGTGGCTAGTAGGCACACTGAAGCTTTCTTT
D gene: .; clone size: .; V gene: TRBV25-1; J gene: TRBJ1-1; CDR3 protein: CASSEAGGTSNTEAFF; CDR3 DNA: TGTGCCAGCAGTGAAGCGGGCGGCACCTCGAACACTGAAGCTTTCTTT
D gene: .; clone size: .; V gene: TRBV10-2; J gene: TRBJ2-7; CDR3 protein: CASEMADEQYF; CDR3 DNA: TGCGCCAGCGAAATGGCGGACGAGCAGTACTTC
D gene: .; clone size: .; V gene: TRBV27; J gene: TRBJ2-7; CDR3 protein: CASSFYGGTYEQYF; CDR3 DNA: TGTGCCAGCAGTTTCTATGGGGGGACCTACGAGCAGTACTTC
D gene: .; clone size: .; V gene: TRBV27; J gene: TRBJ2-6; CDR3 protein: CASREQGAGANVLTF; CDR3 DNA: TGTGCCAGCAGAGAACAGGGAGCCGGGGCCAACGTCCTGACTTTC
D gene: .; clone size: .; V gene: TRBV27; J gene: TRBJ2-2; CDR3 protein: CASSLSYSGTGELFF; CDR3 DNA: TGTGCCAGCAGTTTATCGTATAGCGGTACCGGGGAGCTGTTTTTT
D gene: TRBD1; clone size: .; V gene: TRBV28; J gene: TRBJ2-4; CDR3 protein: CASRRQGTKNIQYF; CDR3 DNA: TGTGCCAGCAGGAGACAGGGGACCAAAAACATTCAGTACTTC
D gene: TRBD2; clone size: .; V gene: TRBV2; J gene: TRBJ2-2; CDR3 protein: CASRKRGGRDTGELFF; CDR3 DNA: TGTGCCAGCAGGAAGCGGGGGGGCCGAGACACCGGGGAGCTGTTTTTT
D gene: TRBD1; clone size: .; V gene: TRBV4-2; J gene: TRBJ1-2; CDR3 protein: CASSQDTGEVGYGYTF; CDR3 DNA: TGTGCCAGCAGCCAAGATACAGGGGAAGTAGGCTATGGCTACACCTTC
D gene: TRBD2; clone size: .; V gene: TRBV2; J gene: TRBJ2-3; CDR3 protein: CASSALAGGPNTQYF; CDR3 DNA: TGTGCCAGCAGTGCGCTAGCGGGAGGGCCAAATACGCAGTATTTT
D gene: .; clone size: once; V gene: TRBV28; J gene: TRBJ1-2; CDR3 protein: CASSLLRQQSSYTF; CDR3 DNA: TGTGCCAGCAGTTTATTACGACAGCAGTCGAGCTACACCTTC
D gene: .; clone size: few; V gene: TRBV25-1; J gene: TRBJ1-1; CDR3 protein: CASRGGGNTEAFF; CDR3 DNA: TGTGCCAGCAGAGGGGGGGGAAACACTGAAGCTTTCTTT
D gene: TRBD2; clone size: .; V gene: TRBV9; J gene: TRBJ2-1; CDR3 protein: CASRSGRAGGEQFF; CDR3 DNA: TGTGCCAGCAGAAGCGGGAGGGCCGGGGGTGAGCAGTTCTTC